Shown below are 24 T cell receptor beta chains from a single sample sequenced in a study of identifying expanded T cells in peripheral blood. Here immunoSEQ multiplex PCR was the method, and the copy in TCRdb shows in-frame clones only, minus some. The sample contains approximately 85,000 clones, just under 85% of which appear only once. Source material: blood. These TCRs come from a person aged 18 to 75 in good health.

The V and J genes are TRBV7-3 and TRBJ1-1; the D gene is possibly TRBD1 (5 bases). The CDR3 sequence is 15 residues long. The V and J ends lost 5 bases and 0 bases respectively, with 13 bases between them. Germline CDR1 SGHTA, CDR2 FQGTGA. The CDR3, as DNA: TGTGCCAGCAGCCCGGACAACCTCATGAACACTGAAGCTTTCTTT. Translation gives CASSPDNLMNTEAFF.

This chain joins TRBV27 and TRBJ1-2, with 10 bases lining up with TRBD1. Germline CDR1 and CDR2: MNHEY and SMNVEV (reference sequence). The CDR3 has 13 residues. Germline trimming cut 5 bases from V and 6 bases from J; bases unmatched to any gene: 3. This CDR3 reads CASSQGQGNGYTF. The CDR3 nucleotides are TGTGCCAGCAGTCAGGGACAGGGGAATGGCTACACCTTC.

This sequence joins TRBV6-5 and TRBJ1-5; D unresolved. Germline CDR1 MNHEY, CDR2 SVGAGI. Trimming pared 7 bases from V and 4 bases from J, leaving 8 bases between. The CDR3 consists of 12 residues. The CDR3 protein is CASTFPNQPQHF. The CDR3 nucleotides read TGTGCCAGCACTTTCCCGAATCAGCCCCAGCATTTT.

The V gene is TRBV5-1, the J gene TRBJ2-5, with 9 bases aligning to TRBD2. Trimming took 5 bases from V and 4 from J; bases not matched to a gene: 9. The germline V gene has CDR1 SGHRS and CDR2 YFSETQ. The CDR3 sequence is 15 residues long. The CDR3 loop is CASSLLAGSRETQYF. The CDR3 DNA follows: TGCGCCAGCAGTCTGCTAGCGGGGAGTAGAGAGACCCAGTACTTC.

The CDR3 sequence is CASSLGLAGGPNIQYF. The CDR3 bases are TGTGCCAGCAGCTTAGGTTTAGCGGGAGGGCCGAACATTCAGTACTTC. The chain is built from TRBV7-6 and TRBJ2-4; 11 bases are shared with TRBD2. J gave up 7 bases and V 1 base, and 6 bases lay outside the gene matches. Germline V CDR1 and CDR2: SGHVS, FNYEAQ. The CDR3 contains 16 residues. The variable domain in full, completed from reference TRBV7-6 and TRBJ2-4, reads GAGVSQSPRYKVTKRGQDVALRCDPISGHVSLYWYRQALGQGPEFLTYFNYEAQQDKSGLPNDRFSAERPEGSISTLTIQRTEQRDSAMYRCASSLGLAGGPNIQYFGAGTRLSVL.

The genes are TRBV7-9 and TRBJ2-7, with D possibly matching TRBD1 (6 bases). The CDR3 contains 13 residues. V was cut by 5 bases and J by 6 bases, with 14 bases left in between. Germline CDR1 reads SEHNR; CDR2 reads FQNEAQ (reference sequence). In nucleotides, the CDR3 is TGTGCCAGCAGCCCACAGGGTCCCACCGAGCAGTACTTC. Amino acids: CASSPQGPTEQYF.

V is TRBV25-1 and J is TRBJ2-4, with D unclear. Trimming cost V 1 base and J 1 base, with 8 bases left between them. This CDR3 has 15 residues. In germline, CDR1 is MGHDK, CDR2 SYGVNS. CDR3 amino acids: CASSESGDAKNIQYF. The CDR3 DNA reads TGTGCCAGCAGTGAATCTGGTGACGCCAAAAACATTCAGTACTTC.

The J gene is TRBJ2-3, the V gene TRBV28, with 7 bases identical to TRBD1. V lost 3 bases, J lost 0 bases, and 6 bases stayed unmatched. In germline, CDR1 is MDHEN, CDR2 SYDVKM. The CDR3 sequence is 16 residues long. The CDR3 nucleotides are TGTGCCAGCAGTTTCCTTACAGGGGCTAGCACAGATACGCAGTATTTT. It yields the protein CASSFLTGASTDTQYF. Together with reference TRBV28 and TRBJ2-3, the CDR3 gives the full variable domain: DVKVTQSSRYLVKRTGEKVFLECVQDMDHENMFWYRQDPGLGLRLIYFSYDVKMKEKGDIPEGYSVSREKKERFSLILESASTNQTSMYLCASSFLTGASTDTQYFGPGTRLTVL.

The CDR3 region is CASSRQTSASSYEQYF. The CDR3 DNA sequence: TGCGCCAGCAGCCGCCAAACTAGCGCGAGCTCCTACGAGCAGTACTTC. The J gene is TRBJ2-7, the V gene TRBV4-1; 7 bases are shared with TRBD2. The trim removed 4 bases at V and 0 bases at J, leaving 9 bases unmatched. This CDR3 has 16 amino acids. Germline values: CDR1 MGHRA, CDR2 YSYEKL.

The chain carries TRBV28 and TRBJ2-1; D call uncertain. From germline, CDR1 is MDHEN and CDR2 SYDVKM. The CDR3 has 17 amino acids. V dropped 4 bases and J dropped 9 bases, with 25 bases sitting between them. In nucleotides, the CDR3 is TGTGCCAGCAGTTCCCGCATCCGGGCCCAGAGGTTGGGTGAGCAGTTCTTC. Protein sequence: CASSSRIRAQRLGEQFF.

This clone was counted a few times. This sequence joins TRBV5-1 and TRBJ1-3; 7 nucleotides line up with TRBD1. After removal of 4 bases from V and 0 bases from J, the junction contained 7 bases not matched to a gene. The CDR3 covers 16 residues. Germline V gives CDR1 SGHRS, CDR2 YFSETQ. CDR3 residues: CASSGGQRVSGNTIYF. Here the CDR3 DNA reads TGCGCCAGCAGCGGGGGACAGAGAGTCTCTGGAAACACCATATATTTT.

This sequence joins TRBV27 and TRBJ2-1; the D gene is possibly TRBD2 (6 bases). V lost 2 bases and J lost 9, with 14 bases in between. The germline CDR1 and CDR2 sequences are MNHEY and SMNVEV (reference sequence). This CDR3 is 14 amino acids long. The CDR3 here is CASSLVAGIGEQFF. CDR3 coding DNA: TGTGCCAGCAGTTTAGTGGCGGGGATTGGTGAGCAGTTCTTC.

The gene calls are TRBV5-4 and TRBJ2-7; TRBD1 is a possible D gene (6 bases). The CDR3 has 13 residues. V dropped 3 bases and J dropped 4 bases, with 11 bases sitting between them. Germline CDR1 is SGHNT and CDR2 is YYREEE (reference sequence). CDR3 nucleotide sequence: TGTGCCAGCAGCTCAGATACAGGGTACGAGCAGTACTTC. Its protein product is CASSSDTGYEQYF.

The J gene is TRBJ2-7, the V gene TRBV6-5, with 7 positions matching TRBD2. Losses at the gene ends were 1 base for V and 7 bases for J; bases not matched to a gene: 10. The germline V gene encodes CDR1 MNHEY and CDR2 SVGAGI. CDR3 length: 15 amino acids. CDR3 nucleotide sequence: TGTGCCAGCAGTTACTGGGGCGGGAGCATGTATGAGCAGTACTTC. This gives the protein CASSYWGGSMYEQYF.

V and J are TRBV10-3 and TRBJ2-7; D might be TRBD1 (6 bases). CDR3 length: 16 amino acids. Between the trimmed V and J ends, which lost 7 bases and 1 base, there was a span of 20 bases. Germline V gene data show CDR1 as ENHRY and CDR2 as SYGVKD. DNA of the CDR3: TGTGCCATCATGGGGGACCGGGACAAGGTTTCCTACGAGCAGTACTTC. Translating it yields CAIMGDRDKVSYEQYF.

A few counts support this clone. This chain uses TRBV25-1 with TRBJ1-1; 7 bases are a match to TRBD1. The J segment lost 10 bases and the V segment lost 4 bases, leaving 3 bases of the junction unmatched. This CDR3 contains 11 residues. The germline CDR1 and CDR2 sequences are MGHDK and SYGVNS. The CDR3 coding sequence is TGTGCCAGCAGTGCACGGGACAGAGCTTTCTTT. It is translated as CASSARDRAFF.

The rearrangement joins TRBV19 to TRBJ2-7; D is possibly TRBD1 (6 bases). Germline values: CDR1 LNHDA, CDR2 SQIVND (reference sequence). Trimming cost V 5 bases and J 5 bases, with 13 bases left between them. The CDR3 consists of 13 residues. The CDR3 region is CASSEQGNNEQYF. CDR3 sequence (DNA): TGTGCCAGTAGTGAACAGGGTAACAACGAGCAGTACTTC.

Comment on this clone: The same CDR3 arises from other DNA sequences in this sample as well. This chain links TRBV19 with TRBJ1-5; D not certain. Germline lookup yields CDR1 LNHDA and CDR2 SQIVND (reference sequence). The CDR3 covers 15 residues. V lost 3 bases and J 0 bases, leaving 9 bases between the germline ends. Here the CDR3 DNA reads TGTGCCAGTAGTATTGGTGGTGGTAGCAATCAGCCCCAGCATTTT. This encodes CASSIGGGSNQPQHF.

The chain employs TRBV19 and TRBJ1-2, with D tentatively TRBD1 (5 bases). V was trimmed by 0 bases and J by 2 bases, leaving 10 bases between them. CDR1 is LNHDA, CDR2 SQIVND, per germline (reference sequence). The CDR3 has 15 residues. The CDR3 spells CASSIDRDPNYGYTF. CDR3 coding DNA: TGTGCCAGTAGTATAGACAGGGACCCCAACTATGGCTACACCTTC. Combining the CDR3 with reference TRBV19 and TRBJ1-2 gives the whole variable domain DGGITQSPKYLFRKEGQNVTLSCEQNLNHDAMYWYRQDPGQGLRLIYYSQIVNDFQKGDIAEGYSVSREKKESFPLTVTSAQKNPTAFYLCASSIDRDPNYGYTFGSGTRLTVV.

Here the CDR3 reads CASSSGPNPYEQYF. In nucleotides, the CDR3 is TGTGCCAGCAGTTCCGGACCCAACCCTTACGAGCAGTACTTC. V usage is TRBV28 and J usage is TRBJ2-7; D uncertain. The ends were cut back, 4 bases at V and 4 bases at J, with 14 bases in the middle. Germline loops: CDR1 MDHEN, CDR2 SYDVKM. The CDR3 totals 14 residues. Full variable domain (remainder filled in from reference TRBV28 and TRBJ2-7): DVKVTQSSRYLVKRTGEKVFLECVQDMDHENMFWYRQDPGLGLRLIYFSYDVKMKEKGDIPEGYSVSREKKERFSLILESASTNQTSMYLCASSSGPNPYEQYFGPGTRLTVT.

The chain recombines TRBV27 with TRBJ2-1; D tentatively fits TRBD1 or TRBD2 (5 bases each). The length of the CDR3 is 13 residues. V was trimmed by 0 bases and J by 10 bases, leaving 10 bases between them. Looked up from germline, CDR1 is MNHEY and CDR2 is SMNVEV (reference sequence). The DNA for the CDR3 is TGTGCCAGCAGTTTATCTAAAGGGACCGAGCAGTTCTTC. Its translation is CASSLSKGTEQFF.

The CDR3 coding sequence is TGTGCCAGCAGTTCGTGGAGGGACAGAGACTACGAGCAGTACTTC. Translated: CASSSWRDRDYEQYF. This chain connects TRBV27 to TRBJ2-7; D may be TRBD1 (7 bases). V shed 4 bases and J shed 3 bases, with 16 bases lying between them. CDR1 MNHEY and CDR2 SMNVEV come from the germline V gene (reference sequence). The CDR3 length is 15 residues.

The rearrangement joins TRBV6-5 to TRBJ2-1; 7 bases fit TRBD1. This CDR3 comprises 14 residues. The V gene's germline CDR1 is MNHEY and CDR2 SVGAGI. V trimming: 5 bases; J trimming: 6 bases; junction bases outside the gene matches: 7. The CDR3 loop is CASSAPGQPNEQFF. The CDR3 DNA reads TGTGCCAGCAGTGCCCCGGGACAGCCCAATGAGCAGTTCTTC.

The rearrangement uses TRBV27 and TRBJ1-3, with 9 nucleotides matching TRBD1. Germline V gene sequence: CDR1 MNHEY, CDR2 SMNVEV (reference sequence). There are 17 residues in the CDR3. The trim removed 8 bases at V and 2 bases at J, leaving 13 bases unmatched. The CDR3 protein is CASECTAYRGPGNTIYF. The CDR3 bases are TGTGCCAGCGAATGTACGGCCTACAGGGGGCCTGGAAACACCATATATTTT.